This passage covers 5 T cell receptor beta chains from one sample sequenced in a study of cytomegalovirus exposure and HLA in healthy donors. Primers: 60 Vbeta forward and 13 Jbeta reverse. Libraries were prepared by immunoSEQ multiplex PCR; TCRdb keeps only in-frame clonotypes and omits some of them. This table holds about 140,000 clones, roughly 86% found once. The sequenced material came from PBMCs. These receptor sequences come from a man aged 18 to 30 in good health and CMV-seropositive.

A few counts support this clone. The chain combines TRBV5-4 with TRBJ2-2; 10 positions agree with TRBD1. The CDR3 runs to 15 residues. Germline V gives CDR1 SGHNT, CDR2 YYREEE (reference sequence). Germline trimming cut 4 bases from V and 3 bases from J; bases unmatched to any gene: 3. In nucleotides, the CDR3 is TGTGCCAGCAGCCCCGGGACAGGGGACACCGGGGAGCTGTTTTTT. It translates to CASSPGTGDTGELFF.

This chain joins TRBV5-1 and TRBJ2-2; 11 nucleotides match TRBD2. V shed 2 bases, J shed 5 bases, and the junction held 2 bases outside the gene matches. The CDR3 runs 15 residues. The V gene's germline CDR1 is SGHRS and CDR2 YFSETQ. CDR3 region: CASSLIAGGTGELFF. The CDR3, as DNA: TGCGCCAGCAGCTTAATAGCGGGAGGGACCGGGGAGCTGTTTTTT.

The chain uses TRBV13 and TRBJ2-7, with 8 bases lining up with TRBD2. Germline V gene lookup returns CDR1 PRHDT and CDR2 FYEKMQ (reference sequence). There are 15 residues in the CDR3. V shed 4 bases and J 1 base; nucleotides not matched to a gene: 6. The CDR3 region has the DNA TGTGCCAGCAGCTCGGGGGCGGGAGGTTCCTACGAGCAGTACTTC. Translating it yields CASSSGAGGSYEQYF.

The gene calls are TRBV5-1 and TRBJ1-1, with D unresolved. The CDR3 spans 15 residues. Germline CDR1 reads SGHRS; CDR2 reads YFSETQ. V lost 4 bases and J 2 bases, leaving 15 bases between the germline ends. CDR3 DNA sequence: TGCGCCAGCAGCCCGGCGGCCGGGATCAACACTGAAGCTTTCTTT. This sequence encodes CASSPAAGINTEAFF.

The chain carries TRBV11-3 and TRBJ1-1; TRBD1 aligns across 7 bases. Per germline, CDR1 SGHNT and CDR2 YENEEA. The V segment lost 5 bases and the J segment 6 bases; nucleotides outside the gene matches: 9. The CDR3 has 14 amino acids. CDR3 bases: TGTGCCAGCAGCCCAGGGGGGCGAAGTGCTGAAGCTTTCTTT. Its translation: CASSPGGRSAEAFF.